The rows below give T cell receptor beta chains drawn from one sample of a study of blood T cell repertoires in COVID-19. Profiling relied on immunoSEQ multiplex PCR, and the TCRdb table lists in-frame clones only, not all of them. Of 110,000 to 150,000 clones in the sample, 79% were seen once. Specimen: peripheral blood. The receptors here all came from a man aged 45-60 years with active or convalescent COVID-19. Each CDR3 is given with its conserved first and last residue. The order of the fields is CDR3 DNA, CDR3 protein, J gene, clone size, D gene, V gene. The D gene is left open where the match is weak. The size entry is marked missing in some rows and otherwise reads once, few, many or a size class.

TGTGCCAGCAGTCCCGGAAGGGGTTACTATGGCTACACCTTC CASSPGRGYYGYTF TRBJ1-2 few NA TRBV28
TGTGCCAGCAGCTTAGCGCGGGAAGGGGAGACCCAGTACTTC CASSLAREGETQYF TRBJ2-5 NA NA TRBV7-8
TGTGCCAGCAGCCAGGGACAGTCTCTCAACGGTGGCAATGAGCAGTTCTTC CASSQGQSLNGGNEQFF TRBJ2-1 NA TRBD1 TRBV4-2
TGTGCCTGGAGTTCGGGCTCTGGAAACACCATATATTTT CAWSSGSGNTIYF TRBJ1-3 NA NA TRBV30
TGTGCCAGCAGCTGGATTCGGGTATCTGGAAACACCATATATTTT CASSWIRVSGNTIYF TRBJ1-3 NA NA TRBV11-2
TGTGCCAGCACGTTTCCCGTCCGACAGGGGAGATTTGGCAATTCACCCCTCCACTTT CASTFPVRQGRFGNSPLHF TRBJ1-6 NA TRBD1 TRBV27
TGTGCCAGCAGCTTACTAAGGCGGACAGGGACTGCAACTAATGAAAAACTGTTTTTT CASSLLRRTGTATNEKLFF TRBJ1-4 NA TRBD1 TRBV7-9
TGTGCCAGCAGCTTATGGACAGGCACCAAAAACATTCAGTACTTC CASSLWTGTKNIQYF TRBJ2-4 few TRBD1 TRBV11-2
TGTGCCATCAGTGAGTCGCCGACAGGGCTCTCTGGGGCCAACGTCCTGACTTTC CAISESPTGLSGANVLTF TRBJ2-6 NA TRBD1 TRBV10-3
TGCGCCAGCAGCCTAGCGTATTCCTACGAGCAGTACTTC CASSLAYSYEQYF TRBJ2-7 few NA TRBV5-1
TGTGCCAGCAGTTTAGAACTTTGGGAAAAACTGTTTTTT CASSLELWEKLFF TRBJ1-4 NA NA TRBV12-3/TRBV12-4
TGTGCCAGCAGTTTTAGACAGGGGGTTCGGTACTTC CASSFRQGVRYF TRBJ2-4 NA TRBD1 TRBV28
TGTGCCAGCAGAAACAAGGGGGTGAACACTGAAGCTTTCTTT CASRNKGVNTEAFF TRBJ1-1 once NA TRBV6-5
TGTGCCAGCAGTTTAGAGGCAGGGGGCCGGTATGGCTACACCTTC CASSLEAGGRYGYTF TRBJ1-2 NA TRBD1 TRBV28
TGTGCCAGCAGCGGGTCGCATACAGGATCGAATGGCTACACCTTC CASSGSHTGSNGYTF TRBJ1-2 NA NA TRBV25-1
TGTGCCAGCAGCTTTTTGGCGGCCTATAGCAATCAGCCCCAGCATTTT CASSFLAAYSNQPQHF TRBJ1-5 NA NA TRBV7-8
TGTGCCAGCAGCTTTCTTTCGGGAGTTGCCAAAAACATTCAGTACTTC CASSFLSGVAKNIQYF TRBJ2-4 NA NA TRBV5-6